This section outlines one T cell receptor beta chain sequence together with its context. Libraries were prepared by immunoSEQ multiplex PCR; TCRdb keeps only in-frame clonotypes and omits some of them. The table includes under 400,000 clones, just over 85% detected once. The sample comes from a study of blood T cell repertoires in COVID-19. Looking at the study overall: Acute and convalescent COVID-19 specimens originated in the United States, Italy and Spain.

Living in 24 US areas, the participants were between roughly 18 and 95 years of age. V gave up 6 bases and J gave up 7 bases; unmatched junction bases: 11. Germline CDR1 and CDR2: LNHDA and SQIVND (reference sequence). This CDR3 spans 15 amino acids. The sequenced material came from PBMCs or T cells enriched from blood (not recorded which). This clonotype was sampled from a woman in her forties with acute COVID-19. The chain employs TRBV19 and TRBJ2-1, with 8 bases identical to TRBD2. The CDR3 sequence: CASRYAGGRRNEQFF. CDR3 sequence (DNA): TGTGCCAGTAGGTATGCGGGAGGTAGGAGGAATGAGCAGTTCTTC.